A single sample is the source of the 27 T cell receptor beta chains below, sequenced in a study of early T cells in non-severe SARS-CoV-2 infection. MiXCR was run by TCRdb on the 5' RACE reads, yielding one entry per CDR3 protein. The profile covers around 67,000 distinct CDR3 sequences, with 10% to 15% appearing a single time and roughly 7% taken by the ten largest. The sample comprised whole blood. These TCRs come from an adult who was a healthcare worker with PCR-confirmed SARS-CoV-2 infection or an uninfected control (not recorded which).

V and J are TRBV6-6 and TRBJ2-5; D is undetermined. The CDR3 sequence is 14 residues long. Trimming stripped 0 bases from V and 2 bases from J, with 7 bases between. CDR1 MNHNY and CDR2 SVGAGI come from the germline V gene (reference sequence). CDR3 region: CASSYSEVQETQYF. CDR3 DNA sequence: TGTGCCAGCAGTTACTCCGAGGTTCAAGAGACCCAGTACTTC.

This chain joins TRBV27 and TRBJ1-1; D gene unclear. V dropped 5 bases and J dropped 4 bases, with 8 bases sitting between them. Per the germline V gene, CDR1 is MNHEY and CDR2 is SMNVEV (reference sequence). This CDR3 comprises 12 residues. CDR3 region: CASSRVGTEAFF. The CDR3 DNA is TGTGCCAGCAGTCGAGTCGGCACTGAAGCTTTCTTT.

The CDR3, as DNA: TGCGCCAGCGCCTCTTTTTCGGGGGCCTACGAGCAGTACTTC. This sequence encodes CASASFSGAYEQYF. The J gene is TRBJ2-7, the V gene TRBV5-1; possible D gene TRBD2, 6 bases. Per the germline V gene, CDR1 is SGHRS and CDR2 is YFSETQ. Trimming pared 7 bases from V and 2 bases from J, leaving 16 bases between. This CDR3 has 14 amino acids. The whole variable domain, filled in from reference TRBV5-1 and TRBJ2-7, reads KAGVTQTPRYLIKTRGQQVTLSCSPISGHRSVSWYQQTPGQGLQFLFEYFSETQRNKGNFPGRFSGRQFSNSRSEMNVSTLELGDSALYLCASASFSGAYEQYFGPGTRLTVT.

This clonotype was observed at least ten times. The chain employs TRBV3-1 and TRBJ2-5, with D maybe TRBD2 (6 bases). The V and J ends lost 0 bases and 2 bases respectively, with 10 bases between them. The CDR3 consists of 15 residues. The germline V gene has CDR1 LGHDT and CDR2 YNNKEL (reference sequence). The CDR3 sequence is CASSQDLRGQETQYF. The CDR3 DNA reads as TGTGCCAGCAGCCAAGATCTCCGGGGGCAAGAGACCCAGTACTTC.

This clonotype was recorded many times. The chain joins TRBV7-2 to TRBJ2-7; TRBD2 matches at 7 bases. Germline assignment: CDR1 SGHTA and CDR2 FQGNSA. The V gene end was trimmed by 1 base and the J gene end by 5 bases; junction bases not matched to a gene: 5. The CDR3 length is 14 residues. The CDR3 sequence is CASSLVAGVHEQYF. Written as DNA, the CDR3 is TGTGCCAGCAGCTTAGTTGCGGGAGTACACGAGCAGTACTTC.

This clonotype was observed many times. The chain is built from TRBV10-3 and TRBJ2-2, with D maybe TRBD1 (5 bases). The CDR3 covers 15 residues. Trimming cost V 3 bases and J 1 base, with 9 bases left between them. Germline CDR1 reads ENHRY; CDR2 reads SYGVKD. The CDR3, as DNA: TGTGCCATCAGTGATCAGGGCCTGAACACCGGGGAGCTGTTTTTT. Encoded protein: CAISDQGLNTGELFF.

This clonotype was detected many times. The rearrangement uses TRBV11-2 and TRBJ2-2, with 11 bases identical to TRBD2. Germline trimming cut 5 bases from V and 0 bases from J; bases unmatched to any gene: 5. The CDR3 runs to 17 residues. Per germline, CDR1 SGHAT and CDR2 FQNNGV. In DNA, the CDR3 is TGTGCCAGCAGCCCCCGACTAGCGGGGACGAACACCGGGGAGCTGTTTTTT. This encodes CASSPRLAGTNTGELFF.

This clonotype showed up just a few times. This chain connects TRBV24-1 to TRBJ1-1; no clear D gene. With 5 bases removed from V and 1 base from J, the gap between germline ends came to 7 bases. CDR1 KGHDR and CDR2 SFDVKD come from the germline V gene. The CDR3 sequence is 13 residues long. The DNA of the CDR3 is TGTGCCACCAGTGTGAGGGAGAACACTGAAGCTTTCTTT. Amino acid sequence: CATSVRENTEAFF.

The V call is TRBV6-5, the J call TRBJ2-1; maybe TRBD1 (5 bases). The V end was cut by 2 bases, the J end by 15 bases, with 11 bases between. Germline CDR1 MNHEY, CDR2 SVGAGI. This CDR3 spans 11 amino acids. The CDR3: CASSYQDIRFF. The CDR3 DNA reads TGTGCCAGCAGTTACCAGGACATACGGTTCTTC.

The sample holds many counts of this clonotype. The rearrangement links TRBV4-3 to TRBJ1-5, with D unclear. V dropped 4 bases and J dropped 4 bases, with 8 bases sitting between them. The CDR3 sequence is 13 residues long. The germline gives CDR1 LGHNA, CDR2 YSLEER. Here the CDR3 reads CASSPGRNQPQHF. DNA of the CDR3: TGCGCCAGCAGCCCCGGACGGAATCAGCCCCAGCATTTT.

The chain joins TRBV29-1 to TRBJ2-7, with 10 bases fitting TRBD1. The V segment lost 3 bases and the J segment 5 bases; nucleotides outside the gene matches: 4. The germline gives CDR1 SQVTM, CDR2 ANQGSEA. This CDR3 is built from 13 residues. CDR3 sequence reads: CSVDWDRGNEQYF. The CDR3, as DNA: TGCAGCGTTGACTGGGACAGGGGCAACGAGCAGTACTTC.

J is TRBJ2-1 and V is TRBV5-1, with unresolved D. This CDR3 contains 14 residues. Trimming pared 5 bases from V and 2 bases from J, leaving 11 bases between. CDR1 is SGHRS and CDR2 is YFSETQ in the germline V gene. The CDR3 region is CASRAGEAYNEQFF. Here the CDR3 DNA reads TGCGCCAGCAGGGCTGGGGAAGCCTACAATGAGCAGTTCTTC.

This clonotype was detected many times. J is TRBJ2-3 and V is TRBV7-9; D gene ambiguous. CDR1 and CDR2 (germline): SEHNR, FQNEAQ (reference sequence). V lost 5 bases and J 6 bases, leaving 15 bases between the germline ends. This CDR3 is built from 14 residues. The CDR3 DNA follows: TGTGCCAGCAGCCTCCTTGGACGGGCGGATACGCAGTATTTT. Amino acid sequence: CASSLLGRADTQYF.

The CDR3 loop reads CASSQAWLGEQFF. The CDR3 coding sequence is TGCGCCAGCAGCCAAGCCTGGTTGGGTGAGCAGTTCTTC. The rearrangement joins TRBV4-1 to TRBJ2-1; no firm D call. V lost 1 base to trimming and J lost 9 bases, with 10 bases between them. This CDR3 region has 13 residues. In germline, CDR1 is MGHRA, CDR2 YSYEKL.

This clonotype was recorded many times. The chain links TRBV7-9 to TRBJ1-2; D not certain. Germline CDR1 SEHNR, CDR2 FQNEAQ (reference sequence). Trimming pared 6 bases from V and 2 bases from J, leaving 13 bases between. The CDR3 runs 14 residues. The CDR3 here is CASRKERANYGYTF. The CDR3 DNA reads TGTGCCAGCAGGAAAGAGAGGGCGAACTATGGCTACACCTTC.

In its sample, this clonotype was seen many times. The chain links TRBV5-5 to TRBJ2-5; 10 positions match TRBD1. The V and J ends lost 4 bases and 4 bases, in that order; junction bases with no gene match: 7. CDR3 length equals 15 residues. Germline V lookup: CDR1 SGHKS, CDR2 YYEKEE (reference sequence). In DNA form, the CDR3 reads TGTGCCAGCAGCCGCACCGGGACAGGGGCAGAGACCCAGTACTTC. It is translated as CASSRTGTGAETQYF.

Details on this clonotype: Compared with germline, one end of the junction differs, possibly owing to a read error. The chain combines TRBV18 with TRBJ2-3; weak D call: TRBD2 (6 bases). CDR1 KGHSH and CDR2 LQKENI come from the germline V gene. CDR3 length: 15 residues. CDR3 loop: CVSSLMAGSTDTQYF. The CDR3 region has the DNA TGTGTCAGCTCACTGATGGCGGGGAGCACAGATACGCAGTATTTT.

The chain uses TRBV5-1 and TRBJ1-2; 7 bases align to TRBD1. V lost 5 bases, J lost 4 bases, and 8 bases stayed unmatched. The CDR3 runs to 14 residues. CDR1 and CDR2 (germline): SGHRS, YFSETQ. For the CDR3, the DNA is TGCGCCAGCAGGCGGGACAGTTCGGGCTATGGCTACACCTTC. Translation: CASRRDSSGYGYTF.

The V call is TRBV28, the J call TRBJ2-3; D ambiguous. V lost 1 base and J lost 0, with 11 bases in between. This CDR3 is built from 16 residues. Germline CDR1 is MDHEN and CDR2 is SYDVKM. The CDR3 region has the DNA TGTGCCAGCAGTTTATACGTGACTCCTAGCACAGATACGCAGTATTTT. Amino acids: CASSLYVTPSTDTQYF.

This clonotype was counted a few times. The gene calls are TRBV5-1 and TRBJ2-3; D is possibly TRBD1 (6 bases). Germline V gene data show CDR1 as SGHRS and CDR2 as YFSETQ. CDR3 size: 15 residues. Between the trimmed V and J ends, which lost 4 bases and 3 bases, there was a span of 15 bases. This CDR3 is CASSPSTGRTDTQYF. The CDR3 DNA sequence: TGCGCCAGCAGCCCATCGACAGGTAGAACAGATACGCAGTATTTT.

This clonotype occurred a few times. V usage is TRBV15 and J usage is TRBJ2-2; TRBD2 agrees at 9 bases. V gave up 3 bases and J gave up 6 bases; unmatched junction bases: 2. The CDR3 is 14 residues long. Germline-derived CDR1 and CDR2 are LNHNV and YYDKDF (reference sequence). The CDR3 region has the DNA TGTGCCACCAGCAGCCTAGCGGGACCCGGGGAGCTGTTTTTT. It codes for CATSSLAGPGELFF.

This clonotype was picked up many times. The chain is built from TRBV11-2 and TRBJ2-3, with 10 bases matching TRBD2. The trim removed 4 bases at V and 14 bases at J, leaving 9 bases unmatched. Germline values: CDR1 SGHAT, CDR2 FQNNGV. The CDR3 is 13 amino acids. The CDR3 reads CASSSELAGPMYF. CDR3 DNA sequence: TGTGCCAGCAGCTCGGAACTAGCGGGGCCAATGTATTTT.

There are a few counts of this clonotype. V and J are TRBV11-2 and TRBJ2-7, with 8 bases that match TRBD2. The CDR3 extends over 18 amino acids. Germline loops: CDR1 SGHAT, CDR2 FQNNGV. V shed 1 base and J 4 bases; nucleotides not matched to a gene: 15. The CDR3 DNA sequence: TGTGCCAGCAGCTTAGCACACGCTAGAGCGGGGGAGACGTACGAGCAGTACTTC. Translating gives CASSLAHARAGETYEQYF.

J is TRBJ1-5 and V is TRBV6-1; weak D call: TRBD1 (6 bases). Germline V gene lookup returns CDR1 MNHNS and CDR2 SASEGT. The CDR3 length is 15 residues. The V and J ends lost 0 bases and 5 bases respectively, with 11 bases between them. The CDR3 coding sequence is TGTGCCAGCAGTGAAGCCGTGGACAGACATCAGCCCCAGCATTTT. Protein sequence: CASSEAVDRHQPQHF.

This rearrangement joins TRBV19 to TRBJ2-6; 11 bases are shared with TRBD1. The junction had 5 bases not matched to a gene; V was cut back by 4 bases and J by 0 bases. This CDR3 is built from 18 residues. In germline, CDR1 is LNHDA, CDR2 SQIVND (reference sequence). CDR3 protein: CASSRRDRGSSGANVLTF. In DNA form, the CDR3 reads TGTGCCAGTAGTAGAAGGGACAGGGGGAGCTCTGGGGCCAACGTCCTGACTTTC.

This clonotype appeared a few times. This chain uses TRBV9 with TRBJ2-3; a possible D gene is TRBD2 (5 bases). Trimming removed 4 bases from V and 4 bases from J, with 22 bases in between. Germline CDR1 is SGDLS and CDR2 is YYNGEE. CDR3 length equals 17 residues. The CDR3 region is CASSPRAPGRGPDTQYF. The CDR3 region has the DNA TGTGCCAGCAGCCCCCGAGCTCCGGGAAGAGGACCAGATACGCAGTATTTT.

This clonotype was detected many times. The chain is built from TRBV6-1 and TRBJ1-3; no definite D call. This CDR3 contains 15 residues. With 2 bases removed from V and 0 bases from J, the gap between germline ends came to 8 bases. Germline V gives CDR1 MNHNS, CDR2 SASEGT. The CDR3 here is CASSERLSSGNTIYF. The CDR3 DNA sequence: TGTGCCAGCAGTGAACGCCTGAGCTCTGGAAACACCATATATTTT.